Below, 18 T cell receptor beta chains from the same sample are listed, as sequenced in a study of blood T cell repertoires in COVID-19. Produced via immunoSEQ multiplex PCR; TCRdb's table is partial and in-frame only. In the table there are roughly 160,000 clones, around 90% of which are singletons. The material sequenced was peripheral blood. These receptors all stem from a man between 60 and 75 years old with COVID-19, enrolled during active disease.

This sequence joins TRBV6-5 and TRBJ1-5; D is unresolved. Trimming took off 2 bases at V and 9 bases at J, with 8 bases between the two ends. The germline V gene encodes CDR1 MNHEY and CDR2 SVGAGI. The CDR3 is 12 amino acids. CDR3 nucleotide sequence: TGTGCCAGCAGTTACAGACGGGGGCCCCAGCATTTT. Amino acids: CASSYRRGPQHF.

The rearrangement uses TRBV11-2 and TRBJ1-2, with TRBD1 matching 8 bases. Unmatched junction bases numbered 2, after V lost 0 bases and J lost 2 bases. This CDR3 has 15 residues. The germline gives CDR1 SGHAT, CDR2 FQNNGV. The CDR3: CASSLEQGVNYGYTF. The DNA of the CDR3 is TGTGCCAGCAGCTTAGAACAGGGGGTCAACTATGGCTACACCTTC. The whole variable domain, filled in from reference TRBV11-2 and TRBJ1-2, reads EAGVAQSPRYKIIEKRQSVAFWCNPISGHATLYWYQQILGQGPKLLIQFQNNGVVDDSQLPKDRFSAERLKGVDSTLKIQPAKLEDSAVYLCASSLEQGVNYGYTFGSGTRLTVV.

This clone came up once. The CDR3 region has the DNA TGTGCCAGCAGTAGCGTCCGCTCTGGAAACACCATATATTTT. It yields the protein CASSSVRSGNTIYF. J is TRBJ1-3 and V is TRBV6-5; D not certain. The V gene's germline CDR1 is MNHEY and CDR2 SVGAGI. V lost 5 bases and J 0 bases, leaving 8 bases between the germline ends. This CDR3 comprises 14 residues.

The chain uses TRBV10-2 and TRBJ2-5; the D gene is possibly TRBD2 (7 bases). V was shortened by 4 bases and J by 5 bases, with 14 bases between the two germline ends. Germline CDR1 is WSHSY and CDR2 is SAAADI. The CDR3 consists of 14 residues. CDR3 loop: CASSVGGAAETQYF. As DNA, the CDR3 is TGCGCCAGCAGTGTGGGGGGGGCGGCGGAGACCCAGTACTTC.

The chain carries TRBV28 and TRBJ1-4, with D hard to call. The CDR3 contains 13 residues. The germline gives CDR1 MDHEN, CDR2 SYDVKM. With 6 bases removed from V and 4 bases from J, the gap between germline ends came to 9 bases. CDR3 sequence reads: CASSELFNEKLFF. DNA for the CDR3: TGTGCCAGCAGCGAACTGTTTAATGAAAAACTGTTTTTT. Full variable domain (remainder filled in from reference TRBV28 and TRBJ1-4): DVKVTQSSRYLVKRTGEKVFLECVQDMDHENMFWYRQDPGLGLRLIYFSYDVKMKEKGDIPEGYSVSREKKERFSLILESASTNQTSMYLCASSELFNEKLFFGSGTQLSVL.

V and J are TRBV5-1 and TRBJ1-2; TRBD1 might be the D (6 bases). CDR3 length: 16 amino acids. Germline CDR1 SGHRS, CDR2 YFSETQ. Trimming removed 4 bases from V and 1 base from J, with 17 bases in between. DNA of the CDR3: TGCGCCAGCAGCCATGGCAACAGGGAAAGTAACTATGGCTACACCTTC. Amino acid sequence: CASSHGNRESNYGYTF. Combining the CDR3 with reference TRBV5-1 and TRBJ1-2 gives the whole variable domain KAGVTQTPRYLIKTRGQQVTLSCSPISGHRSVSWYQQTPGQGLQFLFEYFSETQRNKGNFPGRFSGRQFSNSRSEMNVSTLELGDSALYLCASSHGNRESNYGYTFGSGTRLTVV.

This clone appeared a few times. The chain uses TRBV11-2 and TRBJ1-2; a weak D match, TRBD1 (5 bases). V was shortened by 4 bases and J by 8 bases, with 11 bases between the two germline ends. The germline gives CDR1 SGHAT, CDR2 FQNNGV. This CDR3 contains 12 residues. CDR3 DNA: TGTGCCAGCAGCTCTCAGGGATTGGGCTACACCTTC. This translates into CASSSQGLGYTF.

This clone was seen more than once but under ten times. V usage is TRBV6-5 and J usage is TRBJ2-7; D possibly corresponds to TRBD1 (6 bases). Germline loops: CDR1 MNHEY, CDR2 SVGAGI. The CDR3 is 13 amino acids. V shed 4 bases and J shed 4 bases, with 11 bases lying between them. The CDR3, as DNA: TGTGCCAGCAGTTCTCCGACAGGTTACGAGCAGTACTTC. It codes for CASSSPTGYEQYF.

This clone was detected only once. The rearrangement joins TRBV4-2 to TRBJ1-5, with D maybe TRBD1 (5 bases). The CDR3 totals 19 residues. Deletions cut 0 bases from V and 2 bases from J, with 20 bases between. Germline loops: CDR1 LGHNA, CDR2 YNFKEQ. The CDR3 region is CASSQDAGFLGIRNQPQHF. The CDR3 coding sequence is TGTGCCAGCAGCCAAGATGCAGGGTTTTTAGGTATACGCAATCAGCCCCAGCATTTT.

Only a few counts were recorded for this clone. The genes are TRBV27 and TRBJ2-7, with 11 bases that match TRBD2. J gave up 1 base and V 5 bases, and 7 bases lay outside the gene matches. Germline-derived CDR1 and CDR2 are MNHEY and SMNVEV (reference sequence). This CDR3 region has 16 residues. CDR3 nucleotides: TGTGCCAGCAGTCGTACCCTAGCGGGAGGATCCTACGAGCAGTACTTC. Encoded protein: CASSRTLAGGSYEQYF.

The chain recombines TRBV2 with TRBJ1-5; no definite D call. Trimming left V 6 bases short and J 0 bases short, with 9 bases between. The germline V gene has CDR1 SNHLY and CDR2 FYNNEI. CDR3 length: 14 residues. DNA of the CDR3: TGTGCCAGCAGGTATCAGTATAGCAATCAGCCCCAGCATTTT. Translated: CASRYQYSNQPQHF.

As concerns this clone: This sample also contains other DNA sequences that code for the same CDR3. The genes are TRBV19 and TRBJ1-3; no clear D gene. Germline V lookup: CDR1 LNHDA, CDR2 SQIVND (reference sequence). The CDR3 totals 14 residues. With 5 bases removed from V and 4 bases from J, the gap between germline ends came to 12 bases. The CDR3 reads CASSPRGPGNTIYF. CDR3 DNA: TGTGCCAGTAGTCCCCGTGGGCCGGGAAACACCATATATTTT.

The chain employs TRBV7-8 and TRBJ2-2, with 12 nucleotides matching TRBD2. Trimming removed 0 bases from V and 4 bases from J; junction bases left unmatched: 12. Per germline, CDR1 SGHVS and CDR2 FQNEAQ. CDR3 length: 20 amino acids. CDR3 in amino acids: CASSLASLAGGPLSTGELFF. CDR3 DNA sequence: TGTGCCAGCAGCTTAGCGTCGCTAGCGGGAGGGCCGTTGAGCACCGGGGAGCTGTTTTTT. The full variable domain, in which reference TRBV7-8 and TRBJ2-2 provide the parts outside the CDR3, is GAGVSQSPRYKVAKRGQDVALRCDPISGHVSLFWYQQALGQGPEFLTYFQNEAQLDKSGLPSDRFFAERPEGSVSTLKIQRTQQEDSAVYLCASSLASLAGGPLSTGELFFGEGSRLTVL.

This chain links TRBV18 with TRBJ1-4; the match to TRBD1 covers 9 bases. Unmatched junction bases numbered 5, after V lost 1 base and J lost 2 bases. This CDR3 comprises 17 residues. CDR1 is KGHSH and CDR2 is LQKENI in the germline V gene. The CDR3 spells CASSPLQGAGTNEKLFF. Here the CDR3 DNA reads TGTGCCAGCTCACCACTACAGGGGGCTGGGACTAATGAAAAACTGTTTTTT.

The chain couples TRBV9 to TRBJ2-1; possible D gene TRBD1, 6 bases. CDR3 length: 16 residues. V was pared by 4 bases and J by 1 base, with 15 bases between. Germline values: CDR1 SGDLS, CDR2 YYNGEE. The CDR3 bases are TGTGCCAGCAGCTTCAATCAGGGGCGGTCCTACAATGAGCAGTTCTTC. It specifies CASSFNQGRSYNEQFF.

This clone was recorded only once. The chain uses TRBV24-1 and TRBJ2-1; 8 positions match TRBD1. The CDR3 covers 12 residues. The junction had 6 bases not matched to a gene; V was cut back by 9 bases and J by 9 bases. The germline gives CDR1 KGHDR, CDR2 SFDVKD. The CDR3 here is CATEDRGGEQFF. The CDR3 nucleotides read TGTGCCACCGAAGACAGGGGCGGTGAGCAGTTCTTC.

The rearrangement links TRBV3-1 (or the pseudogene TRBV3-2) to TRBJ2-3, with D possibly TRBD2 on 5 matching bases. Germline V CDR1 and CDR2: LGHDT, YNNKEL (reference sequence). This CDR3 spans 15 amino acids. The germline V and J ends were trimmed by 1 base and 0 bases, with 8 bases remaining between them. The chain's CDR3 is CASSQGTSSTDTQYF. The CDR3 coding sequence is TGTGCCAGCAGCCAAGGGACTTCTAGCACAGATACGCAGTATTTT.

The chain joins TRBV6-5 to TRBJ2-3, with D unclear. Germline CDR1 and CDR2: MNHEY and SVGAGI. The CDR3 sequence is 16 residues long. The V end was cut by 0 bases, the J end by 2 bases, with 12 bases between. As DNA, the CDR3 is TGTGCCAGCAGTTACTCTAACAGAAAGTACACAGATACGCAGTATTTT. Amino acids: CASSYSNRKYTDTQYF.